This paragraph covers one TCR beta chain sequence. Libraries were prepared by immunoSEQ multiplex PCR; TCRdb keeps only in-frame clonotypes and omits some of them. In the table there are around 60,000 clones, approximately 78% of which are singletons. There are 15 residues in the CDR3. The V gene's germline CDR1 is SGHRS and CDR2 YFSETQ. V lost 0 bases to trimming and J lost 4 bases, with 13 bases between them. This record comes from a study of memory CD4+ T cells and cytomegalovirus serostatus. Single viable CD3+CD4+CD8-CD45RO+ cells were sorted as the memory CD4+ T cells. The clonotype comes from an adult in good health and CMV-seronegative. The rearrangement joins TRBV5-1 to TRBJ2-5; the D is unclear. The sample taken for sequencing was memory CD4+ T cells from blood. The CDR3 coding sequence is TGCGCCAGCAGCTTGGTAGGCCAGCCTAGAGAGACCCAGTACTTC. Translated: CASSLVGQPRETQYF.